Presented here are 26 T cell receptor beta chains from one specimen sequenced in a study of cytomegalovirus exposure and HLA in healthy donors. PCR amplification relied on 60 Vbeta primers (plus 13 Jbeta primers). Data came from immunoSEQ multiplex PCR; TCRdb stores just in-frame clones and leaves some out. This sample has 200,000 to 250,000 clones, with 77% found just once. The sample taken for sequencing was PBMCs. The receptors here all came from a woman aged 55-69 years in good health and CMV-seropositive.

The gene calls are TRBV5-1 and TRBJ2-1; a weak D match, TRBD1 (5 bases). Trimming removed 4 bases from V and 2 bases from J, with 10 bases in between. The germline gives CDR1 SGHRS, CDR2 YFSETQ. The CDR3 consists of 14 residues. The DNA for the CDR3 is TGCGCCAGCAGCACCGGACAACCCTACAATGAGCAGTTCTTC. Its translation: CASSTGQPYNEQFF.

The V gene is TRBV6-5, the J gene TRBJ1-5, with TRBD1 matching over 11 bases. Germline V gene data show CDR1 as MNHEY and CDR2 as SVGAGI. This CDR3 region has 13 residues. J lost 7 bases, V lost 8 bases, and 4 bases had no gene match. CDR3: CASRGTGGQPQHF. The CDR3 DNA is TGTGCCAGCCGGGGGACAGGGGGACAGCCCCAGCATTTT.

Only a few counts were recorded for this clone. The rearrangement uses TRBV7-8 and TRBJ1-1; 8 positions match TRBD1. Looked up from germline, CDR1 is SGHVS and CDR2 is FQNEAQ. Germline trimming cut 0 bases from V and 0 bases from J; bases unmatched to any gene: 6. There are 17 residues in the CDR3. The CDR3 protein is CASSLAGTGGMNTEAFF. The CDR3 nucleotides are TGTGCCAGCAGCTTAGCGGGGACAGGAGGAATGAACACTGAAGCTTTCTTT.

J is TRBJ1-2 and V is TRBV30, with unresolved D. This CDR3 spans 12 amino acids. Between the trimmed V and J ends, which lost 0 bases and 6 bases, there was a span of 8 bases. The germline CDR1 and CDR2 sequences are GTSNPN and SVGIG (reference sequence). The CDR3 here is CAWSVFGHGYTF. Here the CDR3 DNA reads TGTGCCTGGAGTGTTTTCGGTCATGGCTACACCTTC.

The chain couples TRBV5-1 to TRBJ1-5; the match to TRBD1 covers 8 bases. J lost 7 bases, V lost 0 bases, and 6 bases had no gene match. CDR3 length: 15 residues. Germline loops: CDR1 SGHRS, CDR2 YFSETQ. CDR3 nucleotide sequence: TGCGCCAGCAGCTTGGAAACAGGGGGAGGGCAGCCCCAGCATTTT. Translated, it gives CASSLETGGGQPQHF.

About this clone: The junction departs from germline at one end; a sequencing error may be responsible. V gene TRBV27 combines with J gene TRBJ2-7; tentatively, D is TRBD1 (5 bases). Germline CDR1 and CDR2: MNHEY and SMNVEV (reference sequence). CDR3 size: 13 residues. CDR3 sequence (DNA): TGTGCCAGCACGGTTACAGGCTCCAACGAGCAGTACTTC. Encoded protein: CASTVTGSNEQYF.

The chain couples TRBV15 to TRBJ2-3, with 12 bases aligning to TRBD2. Germline V gene sequence: CDR1 LNHNV, CDR2 YYDKDF (reference sequence). Trimming at V came to 2 bases and at J to 0 bases, leaving 3 bases not matched to a gene. The CDR3 is 17 residues long. DNA of the CDR3: TGTGCCACCAGCAGAACGACTAGCGGGAGAAGCACAGATACGCAGTATTTT. Translated: CATSRTTSGRSTDTQYF. Variable domain in full (rest from reference TRBV15 and TRBJ2-3): DAMVIQNPRYQVTQFGKPVTLSCSQTLNHNVMYWYQQKSSQAPKLLFHYYDKDFNNEADTPDNFQSRRPNTSFCFLDIRSPGLGDTAMYLCATSRTTSGRSTDTQYFGPGTRLTVL.

J is TRBJ2-3 and V is TRBV5-6; 13 bases align to TRBD2. The CDR3 length is 17 residues. Germline-derived CDR1 and CDR2 are SGHDT and YYEEEE. The V and J ends lost 3 bases and 0 bases, in that order; junction bases with no gene match: 4. CDR3 region: CASSSGTSGASTDTQYF. Here the CDR3 DNA reads TGTGCCAGCAGCTCTGGGACTAGCGGGGCTAGCACAGATACGCAGTATTTT.

The chain uses TRBV6-5 and TRBJ2-5, with 13 bases that match TRBD2. TRBJ2-7 matches the DNA end more closely, so the J call is doubtful. Looked up from germline, CDR1 is MNHEY and CDR2 is SVGAGI. This CDR3 is 14 amino acids long. CDR3 amino acids: CASRGTSGMGEQYF. In DNA form, the CDR3 reads TGTGCCAGCAGGGGGACTAGCGGGATGGGCGAGCAGTACTTC.

V is TRBV15 and J is TRBJ1-1; 7 bases match TRBD1. The CDR3 consists of 15 residues. Germline CDR1 is LNHNV and CDR2 is YYDKDF (reference sequence). J gave up 7 bases and V 5 bases, and 13 bases lay outside the gene matches. The CDR3, as DNA: TGTGCCACCAGCCGACAGGGCGCCGGCGTCGTTGAAGCTTTCTTT. Amino acid sequence: CATSRQGAGVVEAFF.

This chain uses TRBV9 with TRBJ1-6; tentative D call: TRBD1 (5 bases). The germline CDR1 and CDR2 sequences are SGDLS and YYNGEE. The CDR3 runs 15 residues. Trimming shortened V by 0 bases and J by 9 bases, and 13 bases separated the two germline ends. CDR3 loop: CASSVVAGEGSPLHF. CDR3 nucleotide sequence: TGTGCCAGCAGCGTAGTCGCGGGGGAGGGTTCACCCCTCCACTTT.

As regards this clone: Sequence at one end of the junction differs from germline and may be a read error. The CDR3 loop reads CAGSPGQNTEAFF. As DNA, the CDR3 is TGTGCCGGCTCACCAGGACAGAACACTGAAGCTTTCTTT. This sequence joins TRBV18 and TRBJ1-1, with D perhaps matching TRBD1 (5 bases). The CDR3 is 13 residues long. The V gene's germline CDR1 is KGHSH and CDR2 LQKENI.

The rearrangement links TRBV7-2 to TRBJ2-2, with D tentatively TRBD1 (5 bases). The germline V gene has CDR1 SGHTA and CDR2 FQGNSA. The CDR3 length is 15 residues. Trimming took 2 bases from V and 4 from J, leaving 11 bases between them. The CDR3 DNA is TGTGCCAGCAGCTTATGGGGCCCATTCACCGGGGAGCTGTTTTTT. Translating gives CASSLWGPFTGELFF.

The chain uses TRBV4-3 and TRBJ1-2; D remains unclear. This CDR3 is 14 amino acids long. Germline CDR1 LGHNA, CDR2 YSLEER. V lost 3 bases, J lost 5 bases, and 13 bases lay in between. DNA for the CDR3: TGCGCCAGCAGCCAGGATTCGGGATGGTATGGCTACACCTTC. As protein: CASSQDSGWYGYTF.

The chain recombines TRBV5-8 with TRBJ1-5; TRBD1 might be the D (6 bases). The V gene's germline CDR1 is SGHTS and CDR2 YDEGEE. V shed 4 bases and J shed 4 bases, with 12 bases lying between them. CDR3 size: 14 residues. The CDR3: CASSPVGGNQPQHF. CDR3 in DNA: TGTGCCAGCAGCCCGGTAGGGGGAAATCAGCCCCAGCATTTT.

The rearrangement links TRBV5-6 to TRBJ2-3, with D possibly being TRBD2 (6 bases). There are 15 residues in the CDR3. CDR1 SGHDT and CDR2 YYEEEE come from the germline V gene. V was trimmed by 3 bases and J by 2 bases, leaving 13 bases between them. The CDR3 bases are TGTGCCAGCAGCTGGCGGGAACTTAACACAGATACGCAGTATTTT. Encoded protein: CASSWRELNTDTQYF.

The chain joins TRBV28 to TRBJ2-1; 8 bases map to TRBD2. CDR1 and CDR2 (germline): MDHEN, SYDVKM. V was clipped by 6 bases and J by 10 bases; unmatched bases: 8. The CDR3 sequence is 13 residues long. CDR3 residues: CASSRGLVSEQFF. As DNA, the CDR3 is TGTGCCAGCAGCCGGGGACTAGTAAGCGAGCAGTTCTTC.

This clone was counted between two and nine times. The chain has TRBV23-1 and TRBJ1-1, with a tentative D call TRBD1 (6 bases). Being an ORF, TRBV23-1 has a function that is uncertain. The CDR3 runs 15 residues. Trimming took off 4 bases at V and 8 bases at J, with 20 bases between the two ends. CDR3 amino acids: CASSPSRDTLEEAFF. For the CDR3, the DNA is TGCGCCAGCAGTCCTTCCCGGGACACCCTCGAAGAAGCTTTCTTT.

The chain is built from TRBV6-1 and TRBJ1-1; 8 positions match TRBD1. The J segment lost 1 base and the V segment lost 7 bases, leaving 5 bases of the junction unmatched. This CDR3 spans 14 amino acids. The V gene's germline CDR1 is MNHNS and CDR2 SASEGT. CDR3 bases: TGTGCCAGCATCCAGGGGGCCCCGAACACTGAAGCTTTCTTT. Protein sequence: CASIQGAPNTEAFF.

This chain links TRBV6-5 with TRBJ1-1; the D gene is possibly TRBD1 (5 bases). CDR3 length equals 11 residues. The V gene lost 6 bases and the J gene lost 4 bases, with 6 bases spanning the gap. The germline V gene encodes CDR1 MNHEY and CDR2 SVGAGI. The CDR3 sequence: CASSQGTEAFF. The CDR3 DNA reads TGTGCCAGCAGCCAGGGCACTGAAGCTTTCTTT.

V and J are TRBV10-2 and TRBJ2-1; possibly TRBD2 for D (6 bases). Germline V gene data show CDR1 as WSHSY and CDR2 as SAAADI. The CDR3 spans 17 residues. Trimming shortened V by 6 bases and J by 3 bases, and 21 bases separated the two germline ends. CDR3 residues: CASRDPWDSDHYNEQFF. The CDR3 DNA is TGCGCCAGCAGGGATCCTTGGGACTCCGACCACTACAATGAGCAGTTCTTC.

The count of this clone is one. CDR3 amino acids: CASGTRVQETQYF. The DNA for the CDR3 is TGTGCCAGCGGAACCAGGGTCCAAGAGACCCAGTACTTC. The genes are TRBV7-9 and TRBJ2-5; tentative D call: TRBD1 (5 bases). V was cut by 8 bases and J by 1 base, with 11 bases left in between. This CDR3 region has 13 residues. Germline CDR1 reads SEHNR; CDR2 reads FQNEAQ (reference sequence).

V and J are TRBV5-1 and TRBJ2-3, with 8 bases lining up with TRBD1. The CDR3 extends over 15 amino acids. From germline, CDR1 is SGHRS and CDR2 YFSETQ. With 0 bases clipped from V and 4 bases from J, the junction kept 4 bases outside the gene matches. CDR3 in DNA: TGCGCCAGCAGCTTGGCGGCAGGGGGCGCAGATACGCAGTATTTT. Translated, it gives CASSLAAGGADTQYF.

In this sample, this clone turned up a few times. The chain uses TRBV18 and TRBJ2-3, with D perhaps TRBD1 (6 bases). The ends were cut back, 4 bases at V and 2 bases at J, with 13 bases in the middle. The CDR3 length is 15 residues. Germline V CDR1 and CDR2: KGHSH, LQKENI. CDR3 protein: CASSRSQGFTDTQYF. DNA for the CDR3: TGTGCCAGCTCACGATCACAGGGATTCACAGATACGCAGTATTTT.

The chain employs TRBV30 and TRBJ1-2; 7 nucleotides match TRBD1. This CDR3 spans 14 amino acids. After removal of 3 bases from V and 5 bases from J, the junction contained 9 bases not matched to a gene. From germline, CDR1 is GTSNPN and CDR2 SVGIG (reference sequence). CDR3 protein: CAWRRAGTAYGYTF. In DNA form, the CDR3 reads TGTGCCTGGAGGCGAGCCGGGACAGCTTATGGCTACACCTTC.

The chain is built from TRBV28 and TRBJ2-7; 7 nucleotides align to TRBD1. CDR1 is MDHEN, CDR2 SYDVKM, per germline. J lost 0 bases, V lost 4 bases, and 3 bases had no gene match. The CDR3 covers 14 residues. The CDR3 sequence is CASSWGQSSYEQYF. In DNA, the CDR3 is TGTGCCAGCAGTTGGGGACAGAGCTCCTACGAGCAGTACTTC.